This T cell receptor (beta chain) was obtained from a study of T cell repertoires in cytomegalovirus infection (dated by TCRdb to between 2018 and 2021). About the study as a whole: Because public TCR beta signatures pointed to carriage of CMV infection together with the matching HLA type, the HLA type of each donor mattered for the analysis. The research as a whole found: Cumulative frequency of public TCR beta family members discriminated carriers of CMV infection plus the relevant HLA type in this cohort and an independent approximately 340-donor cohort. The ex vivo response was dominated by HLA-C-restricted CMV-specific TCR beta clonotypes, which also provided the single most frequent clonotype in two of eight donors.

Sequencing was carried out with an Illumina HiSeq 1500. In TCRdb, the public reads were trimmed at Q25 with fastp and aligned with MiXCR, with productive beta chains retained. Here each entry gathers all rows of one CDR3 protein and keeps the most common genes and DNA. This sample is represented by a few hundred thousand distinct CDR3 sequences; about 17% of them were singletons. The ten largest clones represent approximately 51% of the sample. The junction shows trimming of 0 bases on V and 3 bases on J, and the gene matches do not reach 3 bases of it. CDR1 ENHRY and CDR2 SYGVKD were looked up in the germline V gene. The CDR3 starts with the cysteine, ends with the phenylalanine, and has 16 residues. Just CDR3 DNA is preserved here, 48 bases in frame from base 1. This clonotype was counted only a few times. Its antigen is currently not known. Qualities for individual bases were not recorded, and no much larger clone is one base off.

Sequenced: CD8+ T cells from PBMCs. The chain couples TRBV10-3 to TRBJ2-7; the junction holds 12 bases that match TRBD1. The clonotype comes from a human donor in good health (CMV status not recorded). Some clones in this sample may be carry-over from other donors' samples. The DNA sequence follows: TGTGCCATCAGTGAGTCAGGGACAGGGGGCTTCTACGAGCAGTACTTC. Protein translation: CAISESGTGGFYEQYF.